Listed below are T cell receptor beta chains from one sample, sequenced in a study of early T cells in non-severe SARS-CoV-2 infection. TCRdb used MiXCR to reprocess the 5' RACE reads, holding one entry per CDR3 protein. The table has about 72,000 distinct CDR3 sequences, approximately 10% seen once; the top ten hold 3% to 3.5%. The sequencing sample was made of whole blood. The origin of the receptors is an adult who was a healthcare worker with PCR-confirmed SARS-CoV-2 infection or an uninfected control (not recorded which). The CDR3 runs from the conserved cysteine through the conserved F or W. Each record gives: J gene, CDR3 length, V gene, CDR3 protein.

TRBJ2-1 15 TRBV29-1 CSVHISGQGADEQFF
TRBJ2-1 12 TRBV7-2 CARTRGPNEQFF
TRBJ2-3 15 TRBV11-2 CASSLTGIGTDTQYF
TRBJ2-7 15 TRBV4-2 CASSPVAGHSYEQYF
TRBJ2-3 21 TRBV1 CTSSQPRTGGQIATHTDTQYF
TRBJ2-5 15 TRBV7-7 CASSLVGGPQETQYF
TRBJ1-5 14 TRBV6-2/TRBV6-3 CASSYSGEGQPQHF
TRBJ2-3 19 TRBV3-1 CASSPSPRLAGGPGDTQYF
TRBJ2-1 15 TRBV5-6 CASSLAGGPDNEQFF
TRBJ2-7 14 TRBV11-2 CASSALAVLHEQYF
TRBJ2-1 17 TRBV3-1 CASGGTSGSSSYNEQFF
TRBJ2-6 19 TRBV6-6 CASSYLGGRRLSGANVLTF
TRBJ1-3 15 TRBV18 CASSLDGSSGNTIYF
TRBJ2-3 16 TRBV20-1 CSATTALDLYTDTQYF
TRBJ1-2 16 TRBV7-2 CASSLSGNRGVYGYTF
TRBJ2-3 12 TRBV6-5 CASSGDSDTQYF
TRBJ2-5 16 TRBV6-1 CASMLGVAGGKETQYF
TRBJ2-7 15 TRBV30 CAWSRLGTSGKGKYF
TRBJ2-6 18 TRBV14 CASSQGTGALSGANVLTF
TRBJ1-5 15 TRBV2 CASSEVGGGNQPQHF
TRBJ2-1 11 TRBV29-1 CSVQQVNEQFF
TRBJ1-5 15 TRBV20-1 CSALNSGTDNQPQHF
TRBJ2-4 21 TRBV11-2 CASSFWGSGRAKGEAKNIQYF
TRBJ1-5 14 TRBV28 CASSNAGGNQPQHF
TRBJ2-1 15 TRBV12-3/TRBV12-4 CASSFGGTFYNEQFF
TRBJ2-3 13 TRBV29-1 CSVEDRVQYTQYF
TRBJ2-2 13 TRBV7-3 CASSPRVSGELFF
TRBJ2-2 19 TRBV19 CASSTWTSGRAQGTGELFF
TRBJ2-1 14 TRBV28 CASSSPQGRDEQFF
TRBJ2-7 13 TRBV11-2 CASSLDRSPEQYF
TRBJ2-1 16 TRBV7-2 CASSLFRAVSYNEQFF
TRBJ2-5 13 TRBV30 CAWSVRQLGTQYF
TRBJ1-1 16 TRBV20-1 CSARRRDRAVNTEAFF
TRBJ1-2 14 TRBV18 CASSPGQPDRGYTF
TRBJ2-7 14 TRBV5-1 CASRPGLASYEQYF
TRBJ2-7 14 TRBV5-8 CASSLARGKWEQYF
TRBJ2-7 14 TRBV6-1 CASREEPRAHEQYF
TRBJ2-1 11 TRBV7-9 CASRVTDEQFF
TRBJ1-2 15 TRBV6-6 CASSYPTGTVDGYTF
TRBJ2-1 17 TRBV4-2 CASSQDPLAGGLNEQFF
TRBJ1-1 18 TRBV12-3/TRBV12-4 CASRTSHATIYMNTEAFF
TRBJ1-5 15 TRBV5-5 CASSLVPTGNQPQHF
TRBJ2-1 14 TRBV6-2/TRBV6-3 CASRRDSSYNEQFF
TRBJ2-2 14 TRBV28 CAVRKGLNTGELFF
TRBJ2-5 14 TRBV2 CASSAGQVQETQYF
TRBJ2-7 11 TRBV20-1 CSPPINGEQYF
TRBJ2-3 16 TRBV18 CASSPRPESPTDTQYF
TRBJ2-5 17 TRBV10-2 CASSWDETSAIQETQYF
TRBJ2-2 16 TRBV19 CASTRTSGSNTGELFF
TRBJ2-2 15 TRBV9 CASSVRGQGDGELFF
TRBJ2-2 16 TRBV2 CASRRLAGGATGELFF
TRBJ2-1 15 TRBV7-8 CASSLEAIRPNEQFF
TRBJ2-1 15 TRBV7-6 CASSHTRTSGNEQFF
TRBJ2-1 16 TRBV20-1 CSAPNSETSTYNEQFF
TRBJ2-7 14 TRBV7-2 CASSLAGGSYEQYF